The 21 T cell receptor beta chains below come from one sample, sequenced in a study of identical twins. From the 5' RACE reads, TCRdb called clonotypes with MiXCR, one entry per CDR3 protein. The data show some 330,000 distinct CDR3 sequences, approximately 10% seen once. Sequenced material: naive T cells sorted from blood. The receptors derive from a woman aged 50 to 65 in good health.

V is TRBV11-3 and J is TRBJ2-1, with unresolved D. From germline, CDR1 is SGHNT and CDR2 YENEEA. The germline V and J ends were trimmed by 2 bases and 3 bases, with 11 bases remaining between them. The CDR3 runs 15 residues. CDR3 sequence (DNA): TGTGCCAGCAGCTTAAGCAGTGGGGACTACAATGAGCAGTTCTTC. Its protein is CASSLSSGDYNEQFF.

In this sample, this clonotype turned up many times. This sequence joins TRBV29-1 and TRBJ2-1, with 12 bases aligning to TRBD2. Germline CDR1 and CDR2: SQVTM and ANQGSEA. J gave up 2 bases and V 2 bases, and 4 bases lay outside the gene matches. The CDR3 is made up of 16 amino acids. DNA of the CDR3: TGCAGCGTTGAACCTAGACTAGCGGGAGCCTACAATGAGCAGTTCTTC. The encoded protein is CSVEPRLAGAYNEQFF.

This clonotype has a count of ten or more. The chain recombines TRBV9 with TRBJ1-6; possible D gene TRBD1, 5 bases. The CDR3 extends over 16 amino acids. V was clipped by 0 bases and J by 7 bases, with 14 bases between them. CDR1 and CDR2 from the germline V gene are SGDLS and YYNGEE. CDR3 region: CASSVDGRGINSPLHF. The DNA for the CDR3 is TGTGCCAGCAGCGTAGACGGGAGGGGTATCAATTCACCCCTCCACTTT.

In its sample, this clonotype was seen many times. The V call is TRBV20-1, the J call TRBJ2-1, with a tentative D call TRBD2 (5 bases). V was shortened by 4 bases and J by 0 bases, with 10 bases between the two germline ends. The CDR3 sequence is 14 residues long. The germline gives CDR1 DFQATT, CDR2 SNEGSKA (reference sequence). CDR3 DNA sequence: TGCAGTGCTAATGGACTCAGCTCCTACAATGAGCAGTTCTTC. Protein: CSANGLSSYNEQFF.

This clonotype was counted at least ten times. The chain links TRBV14 to TRBJ2-7; no firm D call. This CDR3 spans 12 amino acids. CDR1 and CDR2 (germline): SGHDN, FVKESK. The ends were cut back, 4 bases at V and 5 bases at J, with 9 bases in the middle. CDR3 residues: CASSPTRHEQYF. The CDR3 region has the DNA TGTGCCAGCAGCCCGACCCGACACGAGCAGTACTTC.

This clonotype was seen repeatedly, ten times or more. The rearrangement uses TRBV3-1 and TRBJ2-7; D remains ambiguous. CDR3 length: 11 amino acids. Trimming removed 2 bases at V and 7 bases at J, with 6 bases between. Germline CDR1 LGHDT, CDR2 YNNKEL (reference sequence). The CDR3, as DNA: TGTGCCAGCAGCCAAACGTGGGAGCAGTACTTC. Translating it yields CASSQTWEQYF.

In its sample, this clonotype was seen a few times. V and J are TRBV7-8 and TRBJ2-2, with 11 bases aligning to TRBD2. J was trimmed by 1 base and V by 5 bases; bases with no gene match: 3. Germline V lookup: CDR1 SGHVS, CDR2 FQNEAQ. CDR3 length equals 16 residues. For the CDR3, the DNA is TGTGCCAGCAGCAAAACTAGCGGGAGGAACACCGGGGAGCTGTTTTTT. This translates into CASSKTSGRNTGELFF.

The gene calls are TRBV6-5 and TRBJ1-1, with 9 bases that match TRBD1. The CDR3 extends over 14 amino acids. The junction had 6 bases not matched to a gene; V was cut back by 5 bases and J by 5 bases. Germline CDR1 and CDR2: MNHEY and SVGAGI. Written as DNA, the CDR3 is TGTGCCAGCAGTCGGGGACAGGGCCCAACTGAAGCTTTCTTT. This gives the protein CASSRGQGPTEAFF.

This clonotype was detected only a few times. V usage is TRBV27 and J usage is TRBJ2-1, with TRBD2 matching over 7 bases. The V segment lost 3 bases and the J segment 6 bases; nucleotides outside the gene matches: 8. Germline V gene data show CDR1 as MNHEY and CDR2 as SMNVEV (reference sequence). This CDR3 has 15 residues. CDR3 in amino acids: CASSLEGGSLNEQFF. The DNA for the CDR3 is TGTGCCAGCAGTTTGGAGGGAGGGTCTCTCAATGAGCAGTTCTTC.

The rearrangement links TRBV20-1 to TRBJ2-5; TRBD1 matches 7 bases. Germline-derived CDR1 and CDR2 are DFQATT and SNEGSKA (reference sequence). V gave up 2 bases and J gave up 6 bases; unmatched junction bases: 6. CDR3 size: 13 residues. This CDR3 is CSARTTGLKTQYF. DNA for the CDR3: TGCAGTGCTAGAACGACAGGGTTGAAGACCCAGTACTTC.

This chain uses TRBV21-1 with TRBJ2-5; the D call of TRBD1 is as the table states it, not checked on the DNA. TRBV21-1 is flagged as a pseudogene. The CDR3 length is 16 residues. CDR3 sequence reads: CASDYSGTPETETQYF. As DNA, the CDR3 is TGTGCCAGCGACTACTCCGGGACACCCGAGACGGAGACCCAGTACTTC.

This clonotype came up a few times. The rearrangement links TRBV2 to TRBJ2-1; 7 positions agree with TRBD1. CDR1 and CDR2 from the germline V gene are SNHLY and FYNNEI. This CDR3 has 16 residues. V shed 6 bases and J 7 bases; nucleotides not matched to a gene: 15. This chain's CDR3 is CASRESATGFKNEQFF. In DNA, the CDR3 is TGTGCCAGCAGAGAGAGCGCGACAGGGTTTAAGAATGAGCAGTTCTTC.

This clonotype was seen only a few times. The chain employs TRBV11-2 and TRBJ2-4; D is tentatively TRBD1 or TRBD2 (5 bases each). V shed 5 bases and J shed 7 bases, with 15 bases lying between them. CDR1 SGHAT and CDR2 FQNNGV come from the germline V gene. The CDR3 is made up of 14 amino acids. The CDR3 is CASSPTKGRNIQYF. The CDR3 DNA follows: TGTGCCAGCAGCCCCACGAAGGGACGGAACATTCAGTACTTC.

This chain joins TRBV9 and TRBJ2-2; tentatively, D is TRBD2 (6 bases). CDR3 length: 15 amino acids. The V end was cut by 0 bases, the J end by 5 bases, with 11 bases between. CDR1 is SGDLS, CDR2 YYNGEE, per germline. The CDR3 here is CASSVVGRETGELFF. The CDR3 coding sequence is TGTGCCAGCAGCGTAGTGGGTCGGGAGACCGGGGAGCTGTTTTTT.

The CDR3 reads CASSTVRYYGYTF. DNA of the CDR3: TGTGCCAGCTCCACCGTCCGCTACTATGGCTACACCTTC. The V call is TRBV5-6, the J call TRBJ1-2; D is unclear. The germline V gene has CDR1 SGHDT and CDR2 YYEEEE. V lost 7 bases to trimming and J lost 3 bases, with 13 bases between them. This CDR3 is built from 13 residues.

J is TRBJ2-7 and V is TRBV4-1; TRBD2 matches 10 bases. Germline CDR1 is MGHRA and CDR2 is YSYEKL. This CDR3 spans 16 amino acids. V trimming: 1 base; J trimming: 2 bases; junction bases outside the gene matches: 5. The CDR3 loop reads CASSQVGAGGTYEQYV. The DNA of the CDR3 is TGCGCCAGCAGCCAAGTAGGAGCGGGAGGGACCTACGAGCAGTACGTC.

This chain connects TRBV7-9 to TRBJ2-7, with D perhaps matching TRBD1 or TRBD2 (5 bases each). Trimming took off 4 bases at V and 5 bases at J, with 15 bases between the two ends. CDR3 length: 14 amino acids. Germline-derived CDR1 and CDR2 are SEHNR and FQNEAQ (reference sequence). DNA for the CDR3: TGTGCCAGCAGCTCAGGGACGGGTCGGGACGAGCAGTACGTC. It translates to CASSSGTGRDEQYV.

There are many counts of this clonotype. J is TRBJ2-2 and V is TRBV12-3 or TRBV12-4; tentatively, D is TRBD1 or TRBD2 (5 bases each). V shed 7 bases and J shed 5 bases, with 17 bases lying between them. This CDR3 contains 15 residues. The chain's CDR3 is CASNDRAGGTGELFF. CDR3 coding DNA: TGTGCCAGCAACGACCGGGCTGGGGGAACCGGGGAGCTGTTTTTT.

In nucleotides, the CDR3 is TGTGCCAGCTCACTCCCGGGCCCCTACGAGCAGTACTTC. Protein sequence: CASSLPGPYEQYF. V gene TRBV18 combines with J gene TRBJ2-7; D unclear. The CDR3 covers 13 residues. V lost 4 bases and J lost 2, with 9 bases in between. Germline lookup yields CDR1 KGHSH and CDR2 LQKENI. Drawing the rest from reference TRBV18 and TRBJ2-7, the complete variable domain is NAGVMQNPRHLVRRRGQEARLRCSPMKGHSHVYWYRQLPEEGLKFMVYLQKENIIDESGMPKERFSAEFPKEGPSILRIQQVVRGDSAAYFCASSLPGPYEQYFGPGTRLTVT.

This clonotype was detected many times. This chain connects TRBV7-3 to TRBJ2-1; perhaps TRBD1 as D (6 bases). This CDR3 region has 16 residues. The V and J ends lost 3 bases and 0 bases respectively, with 12 bases between them. Germline CDR1 and CDR2: SGHTA and FQGTGA. DNA for the CDR3: TGTGCCAGCAGCTTGATGACAGGAACCTCCTACAATGAGCAGTTCTTC. Its protein is CASSLMTGTSYNEQFF.

Only a few counts were recorded for this clonotype. The chain links TRBV15 to TRBJ2-5; 8 bases match TRBD2. V lost 5 bases to trimming and J lost 5 bases; unmatched junction nucleotides: 10. The CDR3 is 15 amino acids. Germline-derived CDR1 and CDR2 are LNHNV and YYDKDF (reference sequence). The CDR3 DNA reads as TGTGCCACCAGCCCCCCGGGGGGGGGCCAGGAGACCCAGTACTTC. It specifies CATSPPGGGQETQYF.